Each of the 15 T cell receptor beta chains below was sequenced from the same sample in a study of T-cell memory formation after mild COVID-19. MiXCR was run by TCRdb on the 5' RACE reads, yielding one entry per CDR3 protein. Of under 300,000 distinct CDR3 sequences in the sample, around 15% are singletons; the top ten hold 20% to 25%. Sequenced material: PBMCs or a T cell subset sorted from them (not recorded which). Source of these receptors: a man between 18 and 35 years old who had mild COVID-19 (a few samples of this study predate the infection). Cell type and time point are not known.

This clonotype came up a few times. The chain employs TRBV7-2 and TRBJ1-1, with 9 nucleotides matching TRBD1. The CDR3 extends over 15 amino acids. V was pared by 2 bases and J by 3 bases, with 4 bases of the junction left unmatched. Looked up from germline, CDR1 is SGHTA and CDR2 is FQGNSA. The CDR3: CASSLTGGIDTEAFF. Written as DNA, the CDR3 is TGTGCCAGCAGCTTAACAGGGGGCATTGACACTGAAGCTTTCTTT.

This chain's CDR3 is CSARLFSGGGETQYF. CDR3 DNA sequence: TGCAGTGCTAGACTCTTTTCGGGGGGAGGAGAAACCCAGTACTTC. This chain joins TRBV20-1 and TRBJ2-5; 7 bases agree with TRBD2. CDR3 size: 15 residues. Germline V gene sequence: CDR1 DFQATT, CDR2 SNEGSKA (reference sequence). V trimming: 2 bases; J trimming: 8 bases; junction bases outside the gene matches: 14.

The chain couples TRBV4-3 to TRBJ2-5; D might be TRBD1 (5 bases). Trimming cost V 3 bases and J 5 bases, with 13 bases left between them. This CDR3 has 14 residues. Germline values: CDR1 LGHNA, CDR2 YSLEER. CDR3 nucleotide sequence: TGCGCCAGCAGCCACCTTGGCCCAGGGGAGACCCAGTACTTC. Its translation: CASSHLGPGETQYF.

This rearrangement joins TRBV25-1 to TRBJ1-5, with TRBD1 matching over 8 bases. Trimming cost V 3 bases and J 5 bases; bases outside gene matches: 6. Germline assignment: CDR1 MGHDK and CDR2 SYGVNS. CDR3 size: 15 residues. CDR3 sequence (DNA): TGTGCCAGCAGTGATCCCGGACAGGGCGATCAGCCCCAGCATTTT. This translates into CASSDPGQGDQPQHF.

This clonotype was detected ten times or more. The chain is built from TRBV6-2 or TRBV6-3 and TRBJ1-5, with D maybe TRBD1 (6 bases). The CDR3 covers 16 residues. The V end lost 6 bases, the J end lost 1 base, and 16 bases lay between the germline ends. Germline V lookup: CDR1 MNHEY, CDR2 SVGEGT. The CDR3 DNA is TGTGCCAGCAGAAAAGGGGGGACGGGAAGCAATCAGCCCCAGCATTTT. Amino acid sequence: CASRKGGTGSNQPQHF.

The chain combines TRBV10-1 with TRBJ2-5; possibly TRBD2 for D (5 bases). With 0 bases removed from V and 4 bases from J, the gap between germline ends came to 15 bases. The CDR3 totals 16 residues. CDR1 is WNHNN, CDR2 SYGVQD, per germline (reference sequence). As DNA, the CDR3 is TGCGCCAGCAGTGAGTCGATCGTGGAGAGGGTAGAGACCCAGTACTTC. Translation gives CASSESIVERVETQYF.

This clonotype was recorded a few times. J is TRBJ2-7 and V is TRBV12-3 or TRBV12-4, with D maybe TRBD1 (5 bases). The V and J ends lost 4 bases and 5 bases respectively, with 12 bases between them. CDR3 length: 13 amino acids. This CDR3 is CASSSWAGNEQYV. The CDR3 nucleotides are TGTGCCAGCAGTTCCTGGGCAGGGAACGAGCAGTACGTC.

The V and J genes are TRBV20-1 and TRBJ1-5; TRBD1 aligns across 7 bases. With V trimmed by 6 bases and J by 2 bases, 1 base remained unmatched. Germline loops: CDR1 DFQATT, CDR2 SNEGSKA (reference sequence). The CDR3 contains 12 residues. CDR3 sequence: CSAGQGNQPQHF. The CDR3 DNA reads as TGCAGTGCCGGACAGGGCAATCAGCCCCAGCATTTT.

This clonotype has just a few counts. This sequence joins TRBV5-1 and TRBJ1-5; 8 nucleotides align to TRBD1. Germline V gene lookup returns CDR1 SGHRS and CDR2 YFSETQ. The CDR3 totals 14 residues. With 4 bases clipped from V and 4 bases from J, the junction kept 4 bases outside the gene matches. The CDR3, as DNA: TGCGCCAGCAGCCCGGGGGACAGGAATCAGCCCCAGCATTTT. Encoded protein: CASSPGDRNQPQHF.

The CDR3, as DNA: TGTGCCAGCAGCTTGTTGATAGGGAATGAGCAGTTCTTC. This sequence encodes CASSLLIGNEQFF. The chain is built from TRBV5-6 and TRBJ2-1; no clear D. Trimming stripped 1 base from V and 7 bases from J, with 9 bases between. Germline-derived CDR1 and CDR2 are SGHDT and YYEEEE. The CDR3 is made up of 13 amino acids.

The chain uses TRBV12-3 or TRBV12-4 and TRBJ2-4; 10 bases are shared with TRBD2. This CDR3 has 14 residues. V shed 7 bases, J shed 7 bases, and the junction held 7 bases outside the gene matches. CDR3 protein: CASTRTSGWNIQYF. The DNA for the CDR3 is TGTGCCAGCACCCGGACTAGCGGATGGAACATTCAGTACTTC.

V usage is TRBV6-2 or TRBV6-3 and J usage is TRBJ2-1; 9 positions agree with TRBD2. Germline CDR1 and CDR2: MNHEY and SVGEGT. The trim removed 0 bases at V and 4 bases at J, leaving 10 bases unmatched. CDR3 length: 18 residues. For the CDR3, the DNA is TGTGCCAGCAGTTACTCTTTCCAGCGGGGGGTGAAGTACAATGAGCAGTTCTTC. Encoded protein: CASSYSFQRGVKYNEQFF.

This clonotype was counted ten times or more. This sequence joins TRBV20-1 and TRBJ1-1; no reliable D call. Trimming left V 5 bases short and J 3 bases short, with 10 bases between. The CDR3 length is 12 residues. Per germline, CDR1 DFQATT and CDR2 SNEGSKA (reference sequence). CDR3: CSAGRGDTEAFF. In DNA, the CDR3 is TGCAGTGCTGGCCGCGGGGACACTGAAGCTTTCTTT.

The chain employs TRBV5-1 and TRBJ2-1; D is undetermined. The germline V gene has CDR1 SGHRS and CDR2 YFSETQ. The V and J ends lost 7 bases and 7 bases respectively, with 9 bases between them. CDR3 length equals 11 residues. The DNA for the CDR3 is TGCGCCAGCCACCGCGTGAATGAGCAGTTCTTC. Residues: CASHRVNEQFF.

This rearrangement joins TRBV15 to TRBJ2-7; 9 positions agree with TRBD2. With 5 bases clipped from V and 3 bases from J, the junction kept 8 bases outside the gene matches. The CDR3 extends over 15 amino acids. Per germline, CDR1 LNHNV and CDR2 YYDKDF (reference sequence). The CDR3 reads CATSAGTSSLYEQYF. CDR3 nucleotide sequence: TGTGCCACCAGCGCCGGGACTAGCAGCCTCTACGAGCAGTACTTC. Looking up the rest from reference TRBV15 and TRBJ2-7 gives the full variable domain: DAMVIQNPRYQVTQFGKPVTLSCSQTLNHNVMYWYQQKSSQAPKLLFHYYDKDFNNEADTPDNFQSRRPNTSFCFLDIRSPGLGDTAMYLCATSAGTSSLYEQYFGPGTRLTVT.